Given below is one T cell receptor beta chain in context. The data originate from a study of blood T cell repertoires in COVID-19. Overall study context: T cells, B-cell-depleted T cells, or PBMCs supplied cDNA or gDNA.

Some clones are missing from TCRdb's copy, which holds only in-frame ones; the method was immunoSEQ multiplex PCR. This sample carries around 250,000 clones, approximately 90% of them seen once, and the ten largest clones take approximately 4%. The germline gives CDR1 GTSNPN, CDR2 SVGIG (reference sequence). The CDR3 sequence is 12 residues long. V was clipped by 5 bases and J by 10 bases, with 16 bases between them. The sample taken for sequencing was peripheral blood. The rearrangement uses TRBV30 and TRBJ2-3, with TRBD2 as a possible D gene (5 bases). This clonotype was sampled from a man between 18 and 35 years old with active or convalescent COVID-19. Here the CDR3 DNA reads TGTGCCTGGTCCGATGGGCGGGTCGCGCAGTATTTT. Translated, it gives CAWSDGRVAQYF.